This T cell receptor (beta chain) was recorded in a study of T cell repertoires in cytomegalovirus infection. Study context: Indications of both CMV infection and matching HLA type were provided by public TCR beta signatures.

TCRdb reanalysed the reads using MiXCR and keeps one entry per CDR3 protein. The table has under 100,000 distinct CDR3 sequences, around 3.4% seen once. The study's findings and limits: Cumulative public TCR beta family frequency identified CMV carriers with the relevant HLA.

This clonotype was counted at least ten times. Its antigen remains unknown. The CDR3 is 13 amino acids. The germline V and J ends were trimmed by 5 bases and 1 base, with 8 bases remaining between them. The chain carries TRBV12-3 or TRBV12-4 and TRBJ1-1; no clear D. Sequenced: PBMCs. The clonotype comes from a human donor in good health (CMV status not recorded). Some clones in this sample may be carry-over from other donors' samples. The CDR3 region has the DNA TGTGCCAGCAGTGTCCAATCGAACACTGAAGCTTTCTTT. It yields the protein CASSVQSNTEAFF.